This T cell receptor beta chain originates from a study of metastatic and nonmetastatic thyroid tumors. Across the study: Patients with malignant and benign thyroid disease provided blood and tumor or nodule tissue, whose repertoires were compared.

Per the authors' pipeline: A distant-metastasis classifier for papillary thyroid cancer was built using CDR3 differences across clinicopathological groups. TCRdb re-clonotyped the PCR reads via MiXCR. The V and J calls follow TCRdb's processing rather than the paper's. Of some 42,000 clones listed, around 30% were seen once; the top ten hold about 11%. This clone turned up a few times. Its antigen is still unknown. No treatment of any kind had been given to any patient before thyroid surgery. General study results and limits: When malignant thyroid tumors were compared with benign nodules, TCR beta diversity was reportedly significantly higher in the malignant tumors. This held in both blood and tumor samples.

Germline V gives CDR1 MRHNA, CDR2 SNTAGT. V dropped 7 bases and J dropped 3; count of bases not matched to a gene: 3. The CDR3 is made up of 15 amino acids. The source material was blood. The receptor's source is a male donor with papillary thyroid cancer or a benign thyroid nodule (not recorded which). Some clones in this sample may be carry-over from other donors' samples. The rearrangement uses TRBV6-4 and TRBJ2-2; 12 nucleotides align to TRBD2. The CDR3 sequence: CASTRLAGDTGELFF. The CDR3, as DNA: TGTGCCAGCACGAGACTAGCGGGAGACACCGGGGAGCTGTTTTTT.